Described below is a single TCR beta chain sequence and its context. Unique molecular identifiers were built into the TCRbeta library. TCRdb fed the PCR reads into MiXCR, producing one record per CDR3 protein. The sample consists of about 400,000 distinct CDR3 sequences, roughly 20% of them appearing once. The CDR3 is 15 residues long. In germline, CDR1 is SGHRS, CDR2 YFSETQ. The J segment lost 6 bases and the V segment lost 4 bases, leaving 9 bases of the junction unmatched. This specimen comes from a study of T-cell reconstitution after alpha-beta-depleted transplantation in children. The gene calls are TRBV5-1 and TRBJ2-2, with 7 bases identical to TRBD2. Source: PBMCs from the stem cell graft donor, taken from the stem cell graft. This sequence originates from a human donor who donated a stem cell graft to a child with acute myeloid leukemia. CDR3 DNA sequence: TGCGCCAGCAGCCCGGTGAGGGGAGGGTCCGGGGAGCTGTTTTTT. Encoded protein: CASSPVRGGSGELFF.